One and the same sample provided the 8 T cell receptor beta chains below, sequenced in a study of CD8+CD57+ T cells in acquired aplastic anemia. TCR beta VDJ and CDR3 profiling used genomic DNA as template. TCRdb reprocessed the reads via MiXCR and lists one record per CDR3 protein. This sample carries about 220,000 distinct CDR3 sequences, roughly 33% of them seen once, and the ten largest clones take 0.95% to 1.2%. Sequenced material: sorted CD4+, CD8+, or CD8+CD57+ T cells (not recorded which) from PBMCs. These receptors came from a human donor in good health, serving as a control.

This clonotype was counted at least ten times. The rearrangement uses TRBV20-1 and TRBJ1-1, with 9 bases matching TRBD1. The CDR3 extends over 13 amino acids. V was pared by 5 bases and J by 5 bases, with 6 bases of the junction left unmatched. Germline V gives CDR1 DFQATT, CDR2 SNEGSKA (reference sequence). The CDR3 protein is CSALRTGVTEAFF. DNA for the CDR3: TGCAGTGCTCTTCGGACAGGGGTAACTGAAGCTTTCTTT.

The gene calls are TRBV14 and TRBJ2-7; D is uncertain. Trimming removed 9 bases from V and 7 bases from J, with 16 bases in between. Germline loops: CDR1 SGHDN, CDR2 FVKESK. The CDR3 contains 12 residues. The CDR3 coding sequence is TGTGCCAGTGATAGGACGATTGGGGAGCAGTACTTC. This sequence encodes CASDRTIGEQYF.

Of note for this clonotype: This may come from a read error, since a much larger clone is one base off. The genes are TRBV7-2 and TRBJ1-1, with D unresolved. Germline V gene data show CDR1 as SGHTA and CDR2 as FQGNSA. The CDR3 is made up of 15 amino acids. The CDR3 loop is CASTLGIGMNTEAFF. CDR3 nucleotide sequence: TGTGCCAGCACCTTAGGGATAGGGATGAACACTGAAGCTTTCTTT.

This clonotype was counted many times. The chain joins TRBV7-2 to TRBJ1-2; tentative D call: TRBD1 (5 bases). The V end was cut by 4 bases, the J end by 5 bases, with 17 bases between. The length of the CDR3 is 15 residues. Per germline, CDR1 SGHTA and CDR2 FQGNSA. The CDR3 DNA follows: TGTGCCAGCAGCTCGGGACTACTTCAAGGGTATGGCTACACCTTC. It specifies CASSSGLLQGYGYTF.

CDR3 in DNA: TGCGCCAGCAGTGATCAGGGGGGGAACACTGAAGCTTTCTTT. It encodes CASSDQGGNTEAFF. The J gene is TRBJ1-1, the V gene TRBV10-2; 7 positions agree with TRBD1. J gave up 1 base and V 3 bases, and 2 bases lay outside the gene matches. This CDR3 has 14 amino acids. The germline CDR1 and CDR2 sequences are WSHSY and SAAADI.

This clonotype was recorded many times. The chain uses TRBV19 and TRBJ2-2, with D maybe TRBD1 (6 bases). Looked up from germline, CDR1 is LNHDA and CDR2 is SQIVND (reference sequence). V was pared by 5 bases and J by 6 bases, with 13 bases between. CDR3 length equals 14 residues. CDR3 sequence reads: CASSPTGMAGELFF. The CDR3 region has the DNA TGTGCCAGTAGTCCGACAGGAATGGCCGGGGAGCTGTTTTTT.

The chain carries TRBV5-1 and TRBJ2-5, with 8 positions matching TRBD2. After removal of 2 bases from V and 6 bases from J, the junction contained 6 bases not matched to a gene. This CDR3 has 14 residues. Germline CDR1 and CDR2: SGHRS and YFSETQ. Written as DNA, the CDR3 is TGCGCCAGCAGCTTCGGACTAGCCGTTCAGACCCAGTACTTC. This translates into CASSFGLAVQTQYF.

In regard to this clonotype: This could be a read error, since a much larger clone is one nucleotide away. This chain connects TRBV7-9 to TRBJ2-3, with D unclear. The ends were cut back, 5 bases at V and 2 bases at J, with 2 bases in the middle. Germline CDR1 is SEHNR and CDR2 is FQNEAQ (reference sequence). The length of the CDR3 is 11 residues. The CDR3 DNA is TGTGCCAGCAGCATCACAGATACGCAGTATTTT. Protein: CASSITDTQYF.